A single sample is the source of the 5 T cell receptor beta chains below, sequenced in a study of blood T cell repertoires in COVID-19. Generated by immunoSEQ multiplex PCR, the TCRdb table keeps only in-frame clones and is missing some. The data contain 200,000 or so clones, around nine tenths of them singletons. The sample taken for sequencing was peripheral blood. Every receptor here comes from a man in his sixties or seventies with active or convalescent COVID-19.

The chain carries TRBV28 and TRBJ1-4; TRBD1 might be the D (5 bases). V was pared by 10 bases and J by 3 bases, with 21 bases between. The CDR3 spans 16 residues. From germline, CDR1 is MDHEN and CDR2 SYDVKM. This CDR3 reads CATRPVLRDSNEKLFF. The CDR3 DNA follows: TGTGCCACCCGGCCGGTTTTACGGGACTCTAATGAAAAACTGTTTTTT.

V gene TRBV11-2 combines with J gene TRBJ2-7, with 14 nucleotides matching TRBD2. The CDR3 extends over 17 amino acids. Germline V gives CDR1 SGHAT, CDR2 FQNNGV. V trimming: 1 base; J trimming: 3 bases; junction bases outside the gene matches: 5. The CDR3, as DNA: TGTGCCAGCAGCTTAGTTGCCGGGACTAGCGGGAGCTACGAGCAGTACTTC. It translates to CASSLVAGTSGSYEQYF.

The gene calls are TRBV5-8 and TRBJ2-3; 11 positions match TRBD2. CDR3 length: 17 amino acids. V shed 0 bases, J shed 2 bases, and the junction held 5 bases outside the gene matches. Germline CDR1 is SGHTS and CDR2 is YDEGEE. CDR3 region: CASSLGSSGRPTDTQYF. Written as DNA, the CDR3 is TGTGCCAGCAGCTTGGGGTCTAGCGGGAGGCCCACAGATACGCAGTATTTT.

CDR3: CASSAQIRYNEQFF. The DNA for the CDR3 is TGTGCCAGCAGTGCACAAATCCGATACAATGAGCAGTTCTTC. The genes are TRBV2 and TRBJ2-1; no clear D gene. CDR1 and CDR2 (germline): SNHLY, FYNNEI. Between the trimmed V and J ends, which lost 4 bases and 4 bases, there was a span of 11 bases. The CDR3 spans 14 residues.

The chain employs TRBV19 and TRBJ2-1; 11 nucleotides match TRBD1. The CDR3 is 16 residues long. Unmatched junction bases numbered 4, after V lost 2 bases and J lost 4 bases. CDR1 is LNHDA and CDR2 is SQIVND in the germline V gene (reference sequence). The CDR3 DNA sequence: TGTGCCAGTAGTATACGGACAGGGGGCTTATACAATGAGCAGTTCTTC. Its translation is CASSIRTGGLYNEQFF. Full variable domain (outside the CDR3, taken from reference TRBV19 and TRBJ2-1): DGGITQSPKYLFRKEGQNVTLSCEQNLNHDAMYWYRQDPGQGLRLIYYSQIVNDFQKGDIAEGYSVSREKKESFPLTVTSAQKNPTAFYLCASSIRTGGLYNEQFFGPGTRLTVL.